A selection of T cell receptor beta chains follows, all from one sample in a study of radiotherapy plus CTLA-4 blockade in lung cancer. Sequencing used immunoSEQ multiplex PCR; TCRdb keeps in-frame clones, though not all of them. The data contain about 85,000 clones, 86% of them singletons. Source: peripheral blood, taken from a patient treated with radiotherapy plus ipilimumab. These receptors came from a human donor with non-small cell lung cancer who had a partial response to radiotherapy plus ipilimumab. Both conserved end residues are part of each CDR3. A D gene is named only where the DNA matches it firmly. Where a row states a size, it is once, few, many or the class of an expanded clone; other rows omit it.

d_call clone_size j_call v_call cdr3_aa cdr3_nt
. . TRBJ1-1 TRBV28 CASRAGLRGEAFF TGTGCCAGCAGGGCAGGGTTGCGGGGTGAAGCTTTCTTT
TRBD2 once TRBJ2-1 TRBV27 CASSPRWSSGAYNEQFF TGTGCCAGCAGTCCCCGATGGAGTAGCGGGGCTTACAATGAGCAGTTCTTC
. . TRBJ2-3 TRBV10-2 CASSGGRTDTQYF TGCGCCAGCAGTGGGGGGCGCACAGATACGCAGTATTTT
. . TRBJ2-3 TRBV7-9 CASSPGLAYTDTQYF TGTGCCAGCAGCCCGGGACTGGCTTACACAGATACGCAGTATTTT
. . TRBJ1-2 TRBV6-1 CASSEATGRRGYTF TGTGCCAGCAGTGAAGCTACAGGACGGCGCGGCTACACCTTC
. . TRBJ2-7 TRBV5-1 CASSQQYSPEQYF TGCGCCAGCAGCCAACAGTATTCGCCGGAGCAGTACTTC
. . TRBJ2-5 TRBV7-2 CASSYQPKETQYF TGTGCCAGCAGCTACCAACCTAAGGAGACCCAGTACTTC
. . TRBJ2-1 TRBV2 CASSEAGGDNEQFF TGTGCCAGCAGTGAAGCGGGAGGCGACAATGAGCAGTTCTTC
TRBD1 . TRBJ2-2 TRBV28 CASSAGTGWPGELFF TGTGCCAGCAGTGCCGGGACAGGGTGGCCCGGGGAGCTGTTTTTT
TRBD1 few TRBJ1-2 TRBV28 CASSSTGAVYGYTF TGTGCCAGCAGCTCCACAGGGGCGGTCTATGGCTACACCTTC
. . TRBJ2-4 TRBV18 CASSPEAIQYF TGTGCCAGCTCTCCCGAAGCCATTCAGTACTTC
TRBD1 . TRBJ1-1 TRBV10-3 CAIKDRENTEAFF TGTGCCATCAAGGACAGGGAGAACACTGAAGCTTTCTTT
. . TRBJ1-2 TRBV28 CASSPGSANYGYTF TGTGCCAGCAGTCCAGGATCTGCTAACTATGGCTACACCTTC
TRBD1 . TRBJ1-4 TRBV28 CASIGGEKLFF TGTGCCAGCATAGGGGGCGAAAAACTGTTTTTT
TRBD2 . TRBJ2-3 TRBV11-2 CASSLTTSGRIYTDTQYF TGTGCCAGCAGCCTAACGACTAGCGGGAGGATTTACACAGATACGCAGTATTTT
TRBD2 . TRBJ2-1 TRBV5-6 CASSGRLADYNEQFF TGTGCCAGCAGCGGGCGACTAGCGGACTACAATGAGCAGTTCTTC
. . TRBJ1-5 TRBV27 CASRRGDYSNQPQHF TGTGCCAGCAGAAGGGGCGATTATAGCAATCAGCCCCAGCATTTT
. . TRBJ1-5 TRBV7-8 CASSLGLEQPQHF TGTGCCAGCAGCTTAGGTCTAGAGCAGCCCCAGCATTTT
TRBD1 once TRBJ2-1 TRBV28 CASSAGGQGPNEQFF TGTGCCAGCAGTGCAGGGGGACAGGGACCCAATGAGCAGTTCTTC
. . TRBJ1-5 TRBV6-1 CASSETPRTDSNQPQHF TGTGCCAGCAGTGAAACCCCCAGAACAGATAGCAATCAGCCCCAGCATTTT
TRBD1 . TRBJ2-3 TRBV9 CASGRTGGTDTQYF TGTGCCAGCGGCCGGACAGGGGGCACAGATACGCAGTATTTT
TRBD1 . TRBJ1-5 TRBV19 CASSQGAQHF TGTGCCAGTAGTCAGGGGGCCCAGCATTTT
TRBD2 . TRBJ2-5 TRBV5-1 CASSQQTSGGSETQYF TGCGCCAGCAGCCAACAGACTAGCGGAGGGTCAGAGACCCAGTACTTC
TRBD2 . TRBJ2-1 TRBV29-1 CSGVWLAGIKSSYNEQFF TGCAGCGGGGTGTGGCTAGCGGGAATCAAAAGCTCCTACAATGAGCAGTTCTTC
. . TRBJ2-3 TRBV5-1 CASSLSTTGIRGADTQYF TGCGCCAGCAGCTTGTCCACGACAGGGATAAGGGGGGCAGATACGCAGTATTTT
TRBD2 . TRBJ2-5 TRBV10-3 CAISDFSSPGLAGETQYF TGTGCCATCAGTGACTTTTCCTCCCCCGGACTAGCGGGAGAGACCCAGTACTTC
. . TRBJ2-5 TRBV30 CASQRQGRVGETQYF TGTGCCAGCCAACGACAGGGGAGGGTGGGAGAGACCCAGTACTTC
. few TRBJ1-3 TRBV5-4 CASSSQTARSGNTIYF TGTGCCAGCAGTTCTCAGACAGCCCGCTCTGGAAACACCATATATTTT
TRBD1 few TRBJ2-1 TRBV10-3 CAISENRGAYNEQFF TGTGCCATCAGTGAAAACAGGGGTGCCTACAATGAGCAGTTCTTC
TRBD2 . TRBJ2-5 TRBV9 CASSVGVAGGSKTQYF TGTGCCAGCAGCGTAGGGGTAGCGGGAGGTTCAAAGACCCAGTACTTC
TRBD1 . TRBJ1-1 TRBV28 CASSQGTGQGF TGTGCCAGCAGTCAGGGGACAGGTCAGGGCTTT
. . TRBJ2-1 TRBV5-1 CASSLAYYNEQFF TGCGCCAGCAGCTTGGCCTATTACAATGAGCAGTTCTTC
TRBD1 . TRBJ1-2 TRBV7-2 CASSLRGGQGNGYTF TGTGCCAGCAGCTTAAGGGGGGGACAGGGAAATGGCTACACCTTC
TRBD1 once TRBJ1-2 TRBV6-1 CASTYRGAYGYTF TGTGCCAGCACCTACAGGGGGGCCTATGGCTACACCTTC
. . TRBJ2-5 TRBV6-1 CASSERPDSFETQYF TGTGCCAGCAGTGAACGTCCGGACAGCTTTGAGACCCAGTACTTC
. . TRBJ1-1 TRBV4-2 CASSQGAGLTEAFF TGTGCCAGCAGCCAGGGTGCGGGTTTAACTGAAGCTTTCTTT
TRBD2 . TRBJ2-5 TRBV5-1 CASSLGTSGSLKRETQYF TGCGCCAGCAGCTTAGGGACTAGCGGGAGTTTGAAGCGAGAGACCCAGTACTTC
TRBD2 . TRBJ2-1 TRBV7-2 CASTRTSGRALENEQFF TGTGCCAGCACCCGTACTAGCGGGAGGGCCCTCGAAAATGAGCAGTTCTTC
TRBD1 . TRBJ2-1 TRBV18 CASSWTDRGYNEQFF TGTGCCAGCTCATGGACCGACAGGGGTTACAATGAGCAGTTCTTC
. . TRBJ2-1 TRBV5-4 CASSFSPPKQFF TGTGCCAGCAGCTTTAGTCCTCCAAAGCAGTTCTTC
TRBD1 . TRBJ1-2 TRBV7-8 CASSLVGGGGYTF TGTGCCAGCAGTCTGGTAGGGGGCGGCGGCTACACCTTC
TRBD2 . TRBJ2-3 TRBV6-4 CASSDGTSGASTDTQYF TGTGCCAGCAGTGACGGGACTAGCGGGGCTAGCACAGATACGCAGTATTTT
. . TRBJ2-6 TRBV4-1 CASSQDQGSGANVLTF TGCGCCAGCAGCCAAGATCAGGGGTCTGGGGCCAACGTCCTGACTTTC
. . TRBJ2-5 TRBV5-4 CASSLIRQETQYF TGTGCCAGCAGCTTGATTAGACAAGAGACCCAGTACTTC
. . TRBJ2-5 TRBV7-8 CASSSLALGRAETQYF TGTGCCAGCAGCTCCCTGGCGTTGGGCAGGGCAGAGACCCAGTACTTC
TRBD1 . TRBJ1-2 TRBV19 CASSSRTGVNYGYTF TGTGCCAGTAGTTCCCGGACAGGGGTTAACTATGGCTACACCTTC
. once TRBJ2-5 TRBV5-4 CASSLELQREETQYF TGTGCCAGCAGCTTGGAGTTACAGCGGGAAGAGACCCAGTACTTC
. . TRBJ1-4 TRBV10-1 CASSVGQLNEKLFF TGCGCCAGCAGCGTCGGACAGCTAAATGAAAAACTGTTTTTT
TRBD1 . TRBJ1-1 TRBV28 CASSFGETGMNTEAFF TGTGCCAGCAGCTTCGGGGAGACAGGGATGAACACTGAAGCTTTCTTT
. . TRBJ1-6 TRBV4-3 CASSPDYNSPLHF TGCGCCAGCAGCCCGGACTACAATTCACCCCTCCACTTT
TRBD1 . TRBJ2-3 TRBV28 CASNRPGQGTDTQYF TGTGCCAGCAACCGACCTGGACAGGGCACAGATACGCAGTATTTT
. . TRBJ2-7 TRBV30 CAWSVVGRALNTYEQYF TGTGCCTGGAGTGTTGTAGGGCGGGCCCTCAATACCTACGAGCAGTACTTC
. . TRBJ2-4 TRBV5-1 CASSLEGRGDIQYF TGCGCCAGCAGCTTGGAAGGGAGGGGGGACATTCAGTACTTC
. . TRBJ1-4 TRBV6-4 CASSAQGKKLFF TGTGCCAGCAGTGCGCAGGGAAAAAAACTGTTTTTT
TRBD2 . TRBJ2-4 TRBV2 CAKGGLAGGVDIQYF TGTGCCAAGGGGGGACTAGCGGGAGGGGTGGACATTCAGTACTTC